The 32 T cell receptor beta chains below were found in one sample sequenced in a study of Ad26.COV2.S vaccination and SARS-CoV-2 variants. Repertoires were generated with immunoSEQ multiplex PCR, while TCRdb's copy carries only in-frame clones and drops some. The sample carries around 100,000 clones, about 78% recorded once. Here the sequenced sample was peripheral blood, taken after recovery from COVID-19. These receptors originate from a human donor who had recovered from COVID-19.

This chain uses TRBV5-1 with TRBJ2-3, with D unresolved. CDR1 and CDR2 (germline): SGHRS, YFSETQ. The CDR3 has 11 residues. Trimming pared 4 bases from V and 7 bases from J, leaving 7 bases between. Written as DNA, the CDR3 is TGCGCCAGCAGCGAAGGATATACGCAGTATTTT. Translated: CASSEGYTQYF.

The chain combines TRBV4-3 with TRBJ1-4, with D perhaps matching TRBD1 (6 bases). The CDR3 is 16 residues long. The germline CDR1 and CDR2 sequences are LGHNA and YSLEER. Trimming took 0 bases from V and 2 from J, leaving 10 bases between them. CDR3 in DNA: TGCGCCAGCAGCCAAGAAGGGGGGTGGACTAATGAAAAACTGTTTTTT. Translated: CASSQEGGWTNEKLFF.

V usage is TRBV29-1 and J usage is TRBJ2-3; D is uncertain. The germline V and J ends were trimmed by 2 bases and 2 bases, with 8 bases remaining between them. The CDR3 length is 13 residues. CDR1 and CDR2 from the germline V gene are SQVTM and ANQGSEA. The CDR3 bases are TGCAGCGTTGAATCTCCCATCACAGATACGCAGTATTTT. Protein: CSVESPITDTQYF.

This chain connects TRBV28 to TRBJ2-7; no reliable D call. The CDR3 spans 15 residues. Germline V CDR1 and CDR2: MDHEN, SYDVKM. The V gene lost 3 bases and the J gene lost 2 bases, with 14 bases spanning the gap. This chain's CDR3 is CASSFLSSVAYEQYF. The CDR3 bases are TGTGCCAGCAGTTTTTTGAGCTCTGTGGCCTACGAGCAGTACTTC.

V and J are TRBV29-1 and TRBJ2-3; TRBD1 aligns across 9 bases. From germline, CDR1 is SQVTM and CDR2 ANQGSEA. Trimming cost V 6 bases and J 4 bases; bases outside gene matches: 5. The CDR3 is made up of 13 amino acids. The chain's CDR3 is CSVPTGGADTQYF. CDR3 coding DNA: TGCAGCGTACCGACAGGGGGAGCAGATACGCAGTATTTT.

This clone occurred once. This chain uses TRBV30 with TRBJ1-6, with 7 nucleotides matching TRBD1. Germline V lookup: CDR1 GTSNPN, CDR2 SVGIG (reference sequence). CDR3 length: 14 residues. The trim removed 2 bases at V and 8 bases at J, leaving 6 bases unmatched. The CDR3 DNA reads TGTGCCTGGAGTCCAGGGGGAGATTATTCACCCCTCCACTTT. Translation: CAWSPGGDYSPLHF.

The chain employs TRBV7-3 and TRBJ2-3; no clear D gene. Trimming took off 4 bases at V and 0 bases at J, with 5 bases between the two ends. This CDR3 region has 13 residues. From germline, CDR1 is SGHTA and CDR2 FQGTGA. The CDR3 nucleotides read TGTGCCAGCAGCTCGGCTAGCACAGATACGCAGTATTTT. This sequence encodes CASSSASTDTQYF.

V is TRBV7-3 and J is TRBJ2-7, with D hard to call. V was clipped by 2 bases and J by 1 base, with 12 bases between them. CDR1 is SGHTA and CDR2 is FQGTGA in the germline V gene. The CDR3 sequence is 15 residues long. The CDR3 reads CASSLFASVSYEQYF. The CDR3 DNA sequence: TGTGCCAGCAGCTTATTTGCCAGCGTTTCCTACGAGCAGTACTTC.

The rearrangement uses TRBV6-2 or TRBV6-3 and TRBJ1-2, with a weak D call TRBD1 (5 bases). Germline V lookup: CDR1 MNHEY, CDR2 SVGEGT. V lost 2 bases and J lost 8, with 9 bases in between. The CDR3 has 12 residues. CDR3 coding DNA: TGTGCCAGCAGTTACGGCACAGGCGGCTACACCTTC. It specifies CASSYGTGGYTF.

This sequence joins TRBV28 and TRBJ1-2, with 7 bases identical to TRBD1. The CDR3 is 18 residues long. CDR1 is MDHEN, CDR2 SYDVKM, per germline. J gave up 5 bases and V 7 bases, and 22 bases lay outside the gene matches. The CDR3 nucleotides are TGTGCCAGCACAAGTACAGGGGAGATATCTGAGGGAAGATATGGCTACACCTTC. It specifies CASTSTGEISEGRYGYTF.

This chain uses TRBV9 with TRBJ2-3; unclear D gene. The CDR3 is 15 residues long. Trimming pared 0 bases from V and 10 bases from J, leaving 18 bases between. CDR1 is SGDLS and CDR2 is YYNGEE in the germline V gene. CDR3 bases: TGTGCCAGCAGCGTAGACTATCTGGGCCCCGAGCCGCAGTATTTT. Translation: CASSVDYLGPEPQYF. The complete variable domain, with remaining parts taken from reference TRBV9 and TRBJ2-3, reads DSGVTQTPKHLITATGQRVTLRCSPRSGDLSVYWYQQSLDQGLQFLIQYYNGEERAKGNILERFSAQQFPDLHSELNLSSLELGDSALYFCASSVDYLGPEPQYFGPGTRLTVL.

The chain joins TRBV19 to TRBJ1-4; D not resolved. V shed 5 bases and J shed 6 bases, with 13 bases lying between them. The V gene's germline CDR1 is LNHDA and CDR2 SQIVND (reference sequence). This CDR3 spans 14 amino acids. The CDR3 DNA is TGTGCCAGTAGTTCCCCGGGGTCCGATGAAAAACTGTTTTTT. Its translation is CASSSPGSDEKLFF.

The chain has TRBV9 and TRBJ2-3, with 8 bases fitting TRBD1. The V gene's germline CDR1 is SGDLS and CDR2 YYNGEE. There are 15 residues in the CDR3. Trimming removed 5 bases from V and 3 bases from J; junction bases left unmatched: 8. The CDR3 sequence: CASSKTDRGTDTQYF. In nucleotides, the CDR3 is TGTGCCAGCAGTAAAACAGACAGGGGTACAGATACGCAGTATTTT.

The rearrangement uses TRBV5-1 and TRBJ2-7, with D possibly matching TRBD2 (6 bases). This CDR3 spans 12 amino acids. Germline V gene sequence: CDR1 SGHRS, CDR2 YFSETQ. Trimming stripped 6 bases from V and 4 bases from J, with 11 bases between. The CDR3 DNA reads as TGCGCCAGCACGGACGGGGGATACGAGCAGTACTTC. Translated, it gives CASTDGGYEQYF.

The chain uses TRBV3-1 (or the pseudogene TRBV3-2) and TRBJ2-5; the D gene is possibly TRBD1 (5 bases). V was cut by 1 base and J by 5 bases, with 11 bases left in between. The CDR3 is 14 residues long. Germline CDR1 is LGHDT and CDR2 is YNNKEL (reference sequence). CDR3 in amino acids: CASSQVGGAETQYF. Written as DNA, the CDR3 is TGTGCCAGCAGCCAAGTAGGTGGGGCGGAGACCCAGTACTTC.

This clone has just one count. The chain has TRBV6-5 and TRBJ1-3; D is ambiguous. V lost 10 bases and J 0 bases, leaving 16 bases between the germline ends. This CDR3 contains 15 residues. The V gene's germline CDR1 is MNHEY and CDR2 SVGAGI. DNA for the CDR3: TGTGCCACCTCAAAAACGGTAGACTCTGGAAACACCATATATTTT. It specifies CATSKTVDSGNTIYF.

The gene calls are TRBV5-6 and TRBJ2-1, with TRBD1 matching over 8 bases. CDR1 SGHDT and CDR2 YYEEEE come from the germline V gene. The ends lost 3 bases at V and 4 bases at J; junction bases unmatched: 9. The CDR3 sequence is 16 residues long. This CDR3 is CASSWAGTGAYNEQFF. The CDR3 bases are TGTGCCAGCAGCTGGGCCGGGACAGGTGCATACAATGAGCAGTTCTTC.

The chain uses TRBV7-2 and TRBJ2-2; no reliable D call. V gave up 4 bases and J gave up 5 bases, with 14 bases separating them. This CDR3 comprises 15 residues. The germline gives CDR1 SGHTA, CDR2 FQGNSA. CDR3 residues: CASSSGMIGTGELFF. The DNA of the CDR3 is TGTGCCAGCAGCTCTGGCATGATAGGGACCGGGGAGCTGTTTTTT.

The chain combines TRBV20-1 with TRBJ1-2; 12 bases are shared with TRBD1. V lost 3 bases, J lost 6 bases, and 8 bases stayed unmatched. The germline gives CDR1 DFQATT, CDR2 SNEGSKA (reference sequence). This CDR3 has 15 amino acids. The CDR3 DNA follows: TGCAGTGCTAGTATACCGGGACAGGGGGCCCATGGCTACACCTTC. Protein product: CSASIPGQGAHGYTF.

This clone occurred many times. The junction departs from the called germline gene at one end, perhaps through a read error. This chain uses TRBV6-2 or TRBV6-3 with TRBJ1-6; 10 nucleotides align to TRBD1. Germline values: CDR1 MNHEY, CDR2 SVGEGT. The length of the CDR3 is 15 residues. The CDR3 region is CASSHSGTGDSPLHF. In DNA, the CDR3 is TGTGCCAGCAGTCACTCCGGGACAGGGGACTCACCCCTCCACTTT.

The chain combines TRBV2 with TRBJ2-3; D not resolved. The CDR3 has 13 amino acids. Germline CDR1 is SNHLY and CDR2 is FYNNEI. Trimming shortened V by 11 bases and J by 2 bases, and 14 bases separated the two germline ends. The CDR3 DNA follows: TGTGCCGCGAGTCGCGATCACACAGATACGCAGTATTTT. This gives the protein CAASRDHTDTQYF.

The rearrangement uses TRBV18 and TRBJ1-5, with a weak D call TRBD1 (5 bases). The germline V gene encodes CDR1 KGHSH and CDR2 LQKENI. Trimming removed 2 bases from V and 1 base from J, with 18 bases in between. This CDR3 region has 18 residues. Here the CDR3 reads CASSPFRLGGGSNQPQHF. The CDR3 DNA follows: TGTGCCAGCTCACCATTTCGACTGGGCGGGGGGAGCAATCAGCCCCAGCATTTT.

J is TRBJ1-1 and V is TRBV15; D gene unclear. The CDR3 is made up of 12 amino acids. The V end was cut by 0 bases, the J end by 6 bases, with 5 bases between. The germline V gene encodes CDR1 LNHNV and CDR2 YYDKDF (reference sequence). CDR3 bases: TGTGCCACCAGCAGAGAACTGGCTGAAGCTTTCTTT. It translates to CATSRELAEAFF.

The J gene is TRBJ2-1, the V gene TRBV6-5; tentative D call: TRBD2 (5 bases). V was trimmed by 6 bases and J by 5 bases, leaving 14 bases between them. Germline loops: CDR1 MNHEY, CDR2 SVGAGI. The CDR3 totals 14 residues. The CDR3 loop is CASREPAGHNEQFF. CDR3 nucleotide sequence: TGTGCCAGCAGGGAGCCCGCGGGCCACAATGAGCAGTTCTTC.

The chain has TRBV7-3 and TRBJ1-1, with unresolved D. There are 13 residues in the CDR3. Trimming left V 2 bases short and J 2 bases short, with 6 bases between. The germline gives CDR1 SGHTA, CDR2 FQGTGA. As DNA, the CDR3 is TGTGCCAGCAGCTTAGAGACCAACACTGAAGCTTTCTTT. Amino acid sequence: CASSLETNTEAFF. Full variable domain (remainder filled in from reference TRBV7-3 and TRBJ1-1): GAGVSQTPSNKVTEKGKYVELRCDPISGHTALYWYRQSLGQGPEFLIYFQGTGAADDSGLPNDRFFAVRPEGSVSTLKIQRTERGDSAVYLCASSLETNTEAFFGQGTRLTVV.

The rearrangement links TRBV7-2 to TRBJ1-2, with D unresolved. This CDR3 has 13 residues. Germline loops: CDR1 SGHTA, CDR2 FQGNSA. Trimming left V 1 base short and J 5 bases short, with 8 bases between. As DNA, the CDR3 is TGTGCCAGCAGCTTAGTGGGAGATTATGGCTACACCTTC. It specifies CASSLVGDYGYTF.

V gene TRBV9 combines with J gene TRBJ1-4; D unresolved. The CDR3 spans 15 residues. Trimming shortened V by 3 bases and J by 3 bases, and 12 bases separated the two germline ends. From germline, CDR1 is SGDLS and CDR2 YYNGEE. CDR3 coding DNA: TGTGCCAGCAGCGCCTCCCCGCACCCTAATGAAAAACTGTTTTTT. Its protein product is CASSASPHPNEKLFF.

This sequence joins TRBV7-9 and TRBJ1-3; D perhaps matches TRBD1 (6 bases). The germline V and J ends were trimmed by 7 bases and 14 bases, with 18 bases remaining between them. Germline V CDR1 and CDR2: SEHNR, FQNEAQ (reference sequence). CDR3 length: 12 amino acids. The CDR3 protein is CASTSRDTPVYF. For the CDR3, the DNA is TGTGCCAGCACTTCCCGGGACACTCCCGTATATTTT.

This rearrangement joins TRBV28 to TRBJ2-3; D is uncertain. The CDR3 has 16 amino acids. CDR1 and CDR2 (germline): MDHEN, SYDVKM. The V end was cut by 4 bases, the J end by 0 bases, with 14 bases between. CDR3 in amino acids: CASSSHKMTSTDTQYF. The CDR3 DNA is TGTGCCAGCAGTTCCCACAAGATGACTAGCACAGATACGCAGTATTTT.

This clone occurred a few times. CDR3 sequence reads: CASSLGTGEGYGYTF. In nucleotides, the CDR3 is TGCGCCAGCAGCTTGGGTACGGGGGAAGGCTATGGCTACACCTTC. This sequence joins TRBV5-1 and TRBJ1-2, with a possible D match to TRBD1 (5 bases). This CDR3 region has 15 residues. In germline, CDR1 is SGHRS, CDR2 YFSETQ. V was pared by 0 bases and J by 4 bases, with 13 bases between.

This chain uses TRBV28 with TRBJ2-1; 8 nucleotides agree with TRBD2. V trimming: 9 bases; J trimming: 4 bases; junction bases outside the gene matches: 5. Germline values: CDR1 MDHEN, CDR2 SYDVKM. The CDR3 length is 13 residues. CDR3 residues: CASQRGKYNEQFF. The CDR3, as DNA: TGTGCCAGTCAGCGGGGGAAATACAATGAGCAGTTCTTC.

The genes are TRBV27 and TRBJ1-2; D call uncertain. CDR1 and CDR2 from the germline V gene are MNHEY and SMNVEV (reference sequence). The CDR3 is 15 amino acids. V was shortened by 2 bases and J by 7 bases, with 17 bases between the two germline ends. The CDR3 sequence is CASSLKVVPYSGYTF. DNA for the CDR3: TGTGCCAGCAGTTTAAAGGTGGTCCCCTATTCTGGCTACACCTTC.